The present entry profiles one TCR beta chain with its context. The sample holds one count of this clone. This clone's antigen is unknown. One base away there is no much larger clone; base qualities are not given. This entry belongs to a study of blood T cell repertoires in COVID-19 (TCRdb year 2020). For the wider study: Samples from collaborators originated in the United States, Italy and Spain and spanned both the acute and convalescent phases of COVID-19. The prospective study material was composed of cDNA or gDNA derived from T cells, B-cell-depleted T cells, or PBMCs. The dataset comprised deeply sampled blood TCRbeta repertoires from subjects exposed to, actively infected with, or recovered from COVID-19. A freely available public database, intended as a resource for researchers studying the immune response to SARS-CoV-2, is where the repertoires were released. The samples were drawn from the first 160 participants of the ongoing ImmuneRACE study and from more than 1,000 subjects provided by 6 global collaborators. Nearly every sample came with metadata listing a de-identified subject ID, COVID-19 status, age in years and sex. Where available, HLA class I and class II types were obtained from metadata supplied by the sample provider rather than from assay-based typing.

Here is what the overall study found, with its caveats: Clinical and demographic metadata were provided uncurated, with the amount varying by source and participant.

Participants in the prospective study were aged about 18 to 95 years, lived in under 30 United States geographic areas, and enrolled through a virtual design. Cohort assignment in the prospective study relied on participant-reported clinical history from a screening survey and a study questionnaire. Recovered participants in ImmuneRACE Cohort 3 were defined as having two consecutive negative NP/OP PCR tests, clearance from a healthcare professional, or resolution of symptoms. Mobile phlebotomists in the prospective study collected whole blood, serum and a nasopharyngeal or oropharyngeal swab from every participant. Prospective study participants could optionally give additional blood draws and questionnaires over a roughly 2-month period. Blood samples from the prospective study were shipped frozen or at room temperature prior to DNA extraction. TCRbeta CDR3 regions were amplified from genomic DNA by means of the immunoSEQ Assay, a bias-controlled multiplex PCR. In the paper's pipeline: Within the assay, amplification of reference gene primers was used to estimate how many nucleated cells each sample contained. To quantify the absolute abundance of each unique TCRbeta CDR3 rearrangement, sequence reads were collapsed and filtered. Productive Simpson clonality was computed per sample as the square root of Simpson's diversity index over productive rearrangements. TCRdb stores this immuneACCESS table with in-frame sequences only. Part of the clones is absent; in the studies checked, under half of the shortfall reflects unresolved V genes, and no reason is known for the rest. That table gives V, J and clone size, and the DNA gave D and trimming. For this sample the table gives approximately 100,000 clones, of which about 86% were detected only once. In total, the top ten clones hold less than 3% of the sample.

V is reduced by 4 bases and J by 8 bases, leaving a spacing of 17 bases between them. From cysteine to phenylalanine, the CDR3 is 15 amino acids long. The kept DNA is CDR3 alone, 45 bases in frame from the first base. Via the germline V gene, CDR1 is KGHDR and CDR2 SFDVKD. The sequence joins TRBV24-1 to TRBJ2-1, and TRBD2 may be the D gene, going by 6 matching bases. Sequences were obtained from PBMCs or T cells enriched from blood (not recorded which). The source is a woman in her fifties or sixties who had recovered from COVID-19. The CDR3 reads CATSDTEGLGHEQFF. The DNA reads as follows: TGTGCCACCAGTGACACGGAGGGCCTTGGTCATGAGCAGTTCTTC.